Shown below are 14 T cell receptor beta chains from a single sample sequenced in a study of CD8+ T cells in alopecia areata. The treatment here: oral pan-JAK inhibitor, 5-10 mg twice daily. The authors extracted RNA and reverse transcribed it into cDNA as the sequencing template. Assay used: immunoSEQ multiplex PCR; TCRdb lists only in-frame clones, some missing. The sample comprises 200,000 to 250,000 clones, 50% to 60% of which are singletons, and roughly 1.6% rests with the top ten. The sample consisted of CD4+ T cells sorted from blood, taken at week 4, from a patient treated with tofacitinib. Source of these receptors: a human donor with alopecia areata.

V is TRBV29-1 and J is TRBJ2-7, with D perhaps matching TRBD1 or TRBD2 (5 bases each). Trimming removed 4 bases at V and 9 bases at J, with 19 bases between. Looked up from germline, CDR1 is SQVTM and CDR2 is ANQGSEA. The CDR3 totals 13 residues. CDR3: CSVGGRAELGQYF. Here the CDR3 DNA reads TGCAGCGTTGGGGGGAGAGCTGAGTTGGGGCAGTACTTC.

The chain employs TRBV6-5 and TRBJ1-2, with TRBD1 as a possible D gene (5 bases). This CDR3 region has 14 residues. Trimming removed 2 bases at V and 4 bases at J, with 11 bases between. From germline, CDR1 is MNHEY and CDR2 SVGAGI. Written as DNA, the CDR3 is TGTGCCAGCAGTTACGAGGGGAGAAGCTATGGCTACACCTTC. The encoded protein is CASSYEGRSYGYTF.

The CDR3 nucleotides read TGTGCCAGCAGCGTAGGGGGCGCGAACACCGGGGAGCTGTTTTTT. This codes for CASSVGGANTGELFF. The V and J genes are TRBV9 and TRBJ2-2, with D possibly matching TRBD1 (5 bases). CDR1 and CDR2 (germline): SGDLS, YYNGEE. The CDR3 loop spans 15 amino acids. V was pared by 0 bases and J by 0 bases, with 6 bases between.

The table lists this clone with a few counts. The chain couples TRBV15 to TRBJ2-7; no definite D call. Trimming shortened V by 0 bases and J by 1 base, and 7 bases separated the two germline ends. Per germline, CDR1 LNHNV and CDR2 YYDKDF (reference sequence). The CDR3 is 14 residues long. CDR3 sequence reads: CATSRDPFSYEQYF. CDR3 coding DNA: TGTGCCACCAGCAGAGATCCTTTTTCCTACGAGCAGTACTTC.

This clone was counted a few times. Mismatch with germline at one junction end may stem from a read error. This chain joins TRBV29-1 and TRBJ2-5; D not certain. The CDR3 consists of 13 residues. Germline loops: CDR1 SQVTM, CDR2 ANQGSEA. The DNA of the CDR3 is TGCAGCGTTGAAGTCCTGGTCCTAGAGGCCCAGTACTTC. It yields the protein CSVEVLVLEAQYF.

The chain joins TRBV6-5 to TRBJ1-1; D ambiguous. Germline CDR1 is MNHEY and CDR2 is SVGAGI. V gave up 6 bases and J gave up 1 base, with 3 bases separating them. This CDR3 is built from 11 residues. The CDR3 spells CASSPNTEAFF. CDR3 DNA: TGTGCCAGCAGCCCGAACACTGAAGCTTTCTTT.

This sequence joins TRBV11-3 and TRBJ1-2, with D hard to call. CDR3 length: 17 residues. The germline V and J ends were trimmed by 3 bases and 0 bases, with 17 bases remaining between them. Per germline, CDR1 SGHNT and CDR2 YENEEA. The CDR3 loop is CASSFYFPGPTNYGYTF. CDR3 coding DNA: TGTGCCAGCAGCTTTTACTTCCCCGGACCGACTAACTATGGCTACACCTTC.

This clone occurred a few times. V gene TRBV5-3 combines with J gene TRBJ1-1; a weak D match, TRBD1 (6 bases). TRBV5-3 is an open reading frame whose function is uncertain. The V and J ends lost 2 bases and 7 bases respectively, with 18 bases between them. The CDR3 has 15 amino acids. CDR3 nucleotides: TGTGCCAGAAGCTTCGACAGGTTGCCTAGCGGTGAAGCTTTCTTT. Translated, it gives CARSFDRLPSGEAFF.

The chain is built from TRBV9 and TRBJ1-5; D not resolved. Trimming took 0 bases from V and 4 from J, leaving 11 bases between them. In germline, CDR1 is SGDLS, CDR2 YYNGEE. The CDR3 is made up of 15 amino acids. CDR3 amino acids: CASSVGLEENQPQHF. Written as DNA, the CDR3 is TGTGCCAGCAGCGTAGGGCTCGAGGAGAATCAGCCCCAGCATTTT.

The rearrangement uses TRBV29-1 and TRBJ1-1; D remains unclear. The CDR3 extends over 13 amino acids. Looked up from germline, CDR1 is SQVTM and CDR2 is ANQGSEA. V lost 6 bases, J lost 0 bases, and 11 bases lay in between. DNA for the CDR3: TGCAGCGTGTTGGCCGGGGTGAACACTGAAGCTTTCTTT. It is translated as CSVLAGVNTEAFF.

This chain links TRBV15 with TRBJ2-1; 9 bases map to TRBD2. CDR1 and CDR2 (germline): LNHNV, YYDKDF (reference sequence). The CDR3 is 16 residues long. The V segment lost 1 base and the J segment 9 bases; nucleotides outside the gene matches: 10. CDR3 loop: CATSRAGSGGFGEQFF. The CDR3 nucleotides read TGTGCCACCAGCAGAGCGGGTAGCGGGGGATTCGGTGAGCAGTTCTTC.

This clone is a singleton in its sample. The same CDR3 can be traced to other DNA sequences in this sample. The rearrangement uses TRBV13 and TRBJ2-6; D might be TRBD1 (5 bases). V dropped 5 bases and J dropped 0 bases, with 5 bases sitting between them. Germline CDR1 is PRHDT and CDR2 is FYEKMQ (reference sequence). The CDR3 length is 14 residues. CDR3 bases: TGTGCCAGCAGCAGGGGCTCTGGGGCCAACGTCCTGACTTTC. It is translated as CASSRGSGANVLTF.

This clone was counted only a few times. The CDR3 DNA reads as TGTGCCTCTGGGGTGACTGGGGCCAACGTCCTGACTTTC. Amino acids: CASGVTGANVLTF. This chain joins TRBV10-3 and TRBJ2-6; D is ambiguous. V was clipped by 11 bases and J by 2 bases, with 10 bases between them. Germline CDR1 reads ENHRY; CDR2 reads SYGVKD. The CDR3 has 13 residues.

This chain joins TRBV27 and TRBJ1-1; 12 bases map to TRBD1. The CDR3 sequence is 17 residues long. The V gene end was trimmed by 7 bases and the J gene end by 2 bases; junction bases not matched to a gene: 11. Germline CDR1 MNHEY, CDR2 SMNVEV (reference sequence). The CDR3 loop is CASTTRGTGGFNTEAFF. CDR3 nucleotide sequence: TGTGCCAGCACCACAAGGGGGACAGGGGGCTTTAACACTGAAGCTTTCTTT.